The next 24 T cell receptor beta chains were all read from a single sample in a study of T cell responses to AZD1222 COVID-19 vaccine. Some clones are missing from TCRdb's copy, which holds only in-frame ones; the method was immunoSEQ multiplex PCR. The sample yields 45,000 to 55,000 clones, 84% seen once. The source material was peripheral blood, sampled on day 0 of AZD1222 vaccination. Receptor source: an adult in good health.

This clone was observed a handful of times. V is TRBV6-5 and J is TRBJ1-3; weak D call: TRBD1 (5 bases). This CDR3 has 15 residues. The germline V and J ends were trimmed by 6 bases and 0 bases, with 12 bases remaining between them. Germline lookup yields CDR1 MNHEY and CDR2 SVGAGI. Here the CDR3 DNA reads TGTGCCAGCAGCCTCGACAGCATCTCTGGAAACACCATATATTTT. Encoded protein: CASSLDSISGNTIYF.

V gene TRBV9 combines with J gene TRBJ1-2; no firm D call. Germline-derived CDR1 and CDR2 are SGDLS and YYNGEE. The CDR3 totals 14 residues. Trimming cost V 0 bases and J 4 bases, with 10 bases left between them. The CDR3 nucleotides read TGTGCCAGCAGCGTAGAAAACACCGGCTATGGCTACACCTTC. Amino acids: CASSVENTGYGYTF.

The chain is built from TRBV6-5 and TRBJ1-3, with D possibly matching TRBD1 (6 bases). Looked up from germline, CDR1 is MNHEY and CDR2 is SVGAGI. This CDR3 region has 15 residues. The V gene lost 8 bases and the J gene lost 2 bases, with 16 bases spanning the gap. CDR3 sequence: CASAKGGGPGNTIYF. CDR3 nucleotide sequence: TGTGCCAGCGCTAAAGGGGGGGGGCCTGGAAACACCATATATTTT.

The count of this clone is one. This chain connects TRBV3-1 (or the pseudogene TRBV3-2) to TRBJ2-5; TRBD2 agrees at 10 bases. With 0 bases clipped from V and 6 bases from J, the junction kept 16 bases outside the gene matches. The CDR3 sequence is 19 residues long. Germline CDR1 is LGHDT and CDR2 is YNNKEL (reference sequence). CDR3: CASSQDAASGRFVRQTQYF. The CDR3 region has the DNA TGTGCCAGCAGCCAAGATGCGGCTAGCGGGAGATTCGTGCGTCAGACCCAGTACTTC.

This clone was seen more than once but under ten times. V usage is TRBV19 and J usage is TRBJ1-4, with 7 nucleotides matching TRBD1. The CDR3 extends over 14 amino acids. V gave up 5 bases and J gave up 4 bases; unmatched junction bases: 4. In germline, CDR1 is LNHDA, CDR2 SQIVND (reference sequence). This CDR3 is CASSLRQGNEKLFF. The CDR3 bases are TGTGCCAGTAGTCTCCGACAGGGTAATGAAAAACTGTTTTTT.

The genes are TRBV28 and TRBJ2-7; TRBD2 agrees at 9 bases. Germline CDR1 reads MDHEN; CDR2 reads SYDVKM. The V segment lost 8 bases and the J segment 5 bases; nucleotides outside the gene matches: 13. The CDR3 runs 15 residues. This chain's CDR3 is CASQIGAGGVDEQYF. The DNA of the CDR3 is TGTGCCAGCCAGATCGGGGCGGGAGGGGTGGACGAGCAGTACTTC.

The chain uses TRBV10-2 and TRBJ2-5; 9 bases align to TRBD2. V lost 4 bases to trimming and J lost 5 bases; unmatched junction nucleotides: 2. Germline CDR1 reads WSHSY; CDR2 reads SAAADI. The CDR3 contains 13 residues. For the CDR3, the DNA is TGCGCCAGCAGTGTTACTAGCGGGGAGACCCAGTACTTC. It is translated as CASSVTSGETQYF.

This rearrangement joins TRBV27 to TRBJ1-6; 10 bases map to TRBD1. The V gene end was trimmed by 6 bases and the J gene end by 13 bases; junction bases not matched to a gene: 15. Germline loops: CDR1 MNHEY, CDR2 SMNVEV (reference sequence). The CDR3 spans 16 residues. The CDR3 reads CASRMKAGTGAGPLHF. The DNA of the CDR3 is TGTGCCAGCAGGATGAAAGCTGGGACAGGGGCGGGGCCCCTCCACTTT.

The chain employs TRBV29-1 and TRBJ2-5; D is possibly TRBD2 (5 bases). Germline CDR1 reads SQVTM; CDR2 reads ANQGSEA. The CDR3 sequence is 14 residues long. The CDR3 nucleotides read TGCAGACCTGTAGGCGTCCCCCGCGGGCGGACCCAGTACTTC. Translating gives CRPVGVPRGRTQYF.

This clone was observed once. The V call is TRBV5-6, the J call TRBJ1-5; D is unresolved. CDR1 and CDR2 from the germline V gene are SGHDT and YYEEEE. Trimming left V 6 bases short and J 4 bases short, with 17 bases between. This CDR3 has 15 amino acids. This chain's CDR3 is CASTESRRGNQPQHF. The CDR3 DNA follows: TGTGCCAGCACCGAAAGCCGTCGGGGTAATCAGCCCCAGCATTTT.

The chain has TRBV5-4 and TRBJ2-7; 9 bases fit TRBD1. Looked up from germline, CDR1 is SGHNT and CDR2 is YYREEE (reference sequence). After removal of 2 bases from V and 7 bases from J, the junction contained 7 bases not matched to a gene. CDR3 size: 14 residues. CDR3 sequence (DNA): TGTGCCAGCAGCTTAGGTGGGACAGGGCGGGAGCAGTACTTC. Protein: CASSLGGTGREQYF.

The genes are TRBV6-5 and TRBJ1-5; the match to TRBD1 covers 7 bases. CDR1 and CDR2 (germline): MNHEY, SVGAGI. This CDR3 spans 14 amino acids. After removal of 6 bases from V and 3 bases from J, the junction contained 5 bases not matched to a gene. CDR3 in amino acids: CASSNTGVNQPQHF. The DNA for the CDR3 is TGTGCCAGCAGCAACACAGGGGTCAATCAGCCCCAGCATTTT.

This chain uses TRBV19 with TRBJ1-5; 9 positions agree with TRBD1. CDR3 length: 15 amino acids. The V gene end was trimmed by 2 bases and the J gene end by 4 bases; junction bases not matched to a gene: 3. Germline lookup yields CDR1 LNHDA and CDR2 SQIVND (reference sequence). This chain's CDR3 is CASSISGTGNQPQHF. In DNA form, the CDR3 reads TGTGCCAGTAGTATATCAGGGACAGGGAATCAGCCCCAGCATTTT. Full variable domain (remainder filled in from reference TRBV19 and TRBJ1-5): DGGITQSPKYLFRKEGQNVTLSCEQNLNHDAMYWYRQDPGQGLRLIYYSQIVNDFQKGDIAEGYSVSREKKESFPLTVTSAQKNPTAFYLCASSISGTGNQPQHFGDGTRLSIL.

The chain is built from TRBV2 and TRBJ2-7; D call uncertain. V shed 1 base and J shed 4 bases, with 2 bases lying between them. This CDR3 is built from 11 residues. The germline V gene has CDR1 SNHLY and CDR2 FYNNEI. CDR3 loop: CASSEEYEQYF. The CDR3 coding sequence is TGTGCCAGCAGTGAAGAGTACGAGCAGTACTTC.

This clone has a single count. The J gene is TRBJ2-7, the V gene TRBV5-1, with D perhaps TRBD1 or TRBD2 (5 bases each). V lost 6 bases and J lost 2, with 12 bases in between. This CDR3 contains 13 residues. Germline V gene lookup returns CDR1 SGHRS and CDR2 YFSETQ. For the CDR3, the DNA is TGCGCCAGCACCTCGGGACGGACCTACGAGCAGTACTTC. It is translated as CASTSGRTYEQYF.

The chain uses TRBV18 and TRBJ1-1; a weak D match, TRBD1 (6 bases). CDR1 is KGHSH and CDR2 is LQKENI in the germline V gene. The CDR3 contains 18 residues. V lost 3 bases and J lost 0, with 20 bases in between. Written as DNA, the CDR3 is TGTGCCAGCTCACCCTATTTCCGGGACAATCTCATGAACACTGAAGCTTTCTTT. This encodes CASSPYFRDNLMNTEAFF.

The chain combines TRBV5-5 with TRBJ1-1; perhaps TRBD1 as D (5 bases). Trimming took off 5 bases at V and 4 bases at J, with 18 bases between the two ends. The CDR3 contains 15 residues. Germline CDR1 reads SGHKS; CDR2 reads YYEKEE (reference sequence). The CDR3, as DNA: TGTGCCAGCAGGGCAATCGGAGGGGCAGGCACTGAAGCTTTCTTT. It encodes CASRAIGGAGTEAFF.

The J gene is TRBJ2-3, the V gene TRBV28, with D possibly matching TRBD2 (5 bases). This CDR3 spans 16 amino acids. In germline, CDR1 is MDHEN, CDR2 SYDVKM. V was clipped by 5 bases and J by 3 bases, with 18 bases between them. CDR3 in amino acids: CASSLGGFGGTDTQYF. The CDR3 region has the DNA TGTGCCAGCAGTCTGGGCGGGTTCGGTGGAACAGATACGCAGTATTTT.

The V and J genes are TRBV27 and TRBJ1-2, with a tentative D call TRBD1 (6 bases). Between the trimmed V and J ends, which lost 6 bases and 4 bases, there was a span of 12 bases. Germline lookup yields CDR1 MNHEY and CDR2 SMNVEV (reference sequence). The CDR3 is 13 amino acids. The CDR3 sequence is CASSPLDSYGYTF. In DNA, the CDR3 is TGTGCCAGCAGCCCTTTGGACAGCTATGGCTACACCTTC.

The genes are TRBV7-2 and TRBJ2-7; the match to TRBD1 covers 9 bases. After removal of 1 base from V and 7 bases from J, the junction contained 5 bases not matched to a gene. The germline V gene encodes CDR1 SGHTA and CDR2 FQGNSA. The CDR3 is made up of 14 amino acids. For the CDR3, the DNA is TGTGCCAGCAGCTTAGAACAGGGGGCAGGAGAGCAGTACTTC. It encodes CASSLEQGAGEQYF.

The CDR3 protein is CASSTYGGVPDTQYF. CDR3 in DNA: TGTGCCAGCAGCACCTATGGGGGGGTCCCAGATACGCAGTATTTT. The chain couples TRBV5-8 to TRBJ2-3; 7 positions match TRBD2. Germline loops: CDR1 SGHTS, CDR2 YDEGEE. J was trimmed by 4 bases and V by 4 bases; bases with no gene match: 9. The CDR3 runs 15 residues.

This chain links TRBV4-1 with TRBJ2-5; 9 bases fit TRBD1. There are 15 residues in the CDR3. With 0 bases clipped from V and 10 bases from J, the junction kept 9 bases outside the gene matches. Germline-derived CDR1 and CDR2 are MGHRA and YSYEKL. In DNA form, the CDR3 reads TGCGCCAGCAGCCAAGAGGCGGGACAGGGTAGGGGCCAGTACTTC. Translation: CASSQEAGQGRGQYF.

The DNA of the CDR3 is TGTGCCAGCAGTTTGTTGCGGACACCATCCTACGAGCAGTACTTC. It encodes CASSLLRTPSYEQYF. The chain joins TRBV28 to TRBJ2-7, with D possibly TRBD1 on 5 matching bases. V lost 3 bases and J lost 1, with 13 bases in between. The CDR3 spans 15 residues. The germline gives CDR1 MDHEN, CDR2 SYDVKM.

The chain joins TRBV28 to TRBJ2-7; TRBD1 matches at 7 bases. J lost 10 bases, V lost 3 bases, and 9 bases had no gene match. CDR1 is MDHEN, CDR2 SYDVKM, per germline. There are 13 residues in the CDR3. The CDR3 reads CASSFGDRVLQYF. CDR3 sequence (DNA): TGTGCCAGCAGTTTCGGAGACAGGGTGTTACAGTACTTC.